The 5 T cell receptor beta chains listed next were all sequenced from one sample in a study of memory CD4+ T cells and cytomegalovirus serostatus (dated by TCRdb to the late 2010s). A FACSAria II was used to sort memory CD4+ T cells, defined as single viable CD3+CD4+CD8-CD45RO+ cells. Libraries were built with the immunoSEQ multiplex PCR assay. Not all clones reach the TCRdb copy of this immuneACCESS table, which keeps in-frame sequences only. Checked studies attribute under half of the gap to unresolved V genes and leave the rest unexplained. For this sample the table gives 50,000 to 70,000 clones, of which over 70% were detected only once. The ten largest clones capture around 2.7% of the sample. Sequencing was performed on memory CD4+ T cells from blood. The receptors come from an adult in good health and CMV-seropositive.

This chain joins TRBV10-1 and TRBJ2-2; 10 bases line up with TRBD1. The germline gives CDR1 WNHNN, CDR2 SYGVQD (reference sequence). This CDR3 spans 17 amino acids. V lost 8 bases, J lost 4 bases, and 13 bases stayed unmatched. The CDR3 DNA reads TGCGCCAGCTCGGGACAGGGGCGGTATATGGGCACCGGGGAGCTGTTTTTT. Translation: CASSGQGRYMGTGELFF.

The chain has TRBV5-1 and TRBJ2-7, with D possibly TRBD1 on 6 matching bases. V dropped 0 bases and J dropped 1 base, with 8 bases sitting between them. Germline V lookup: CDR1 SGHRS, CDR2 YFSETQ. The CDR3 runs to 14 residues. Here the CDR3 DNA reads TGCGCCAGCAGCTTGGTCGGACAGTCCTACGAGCAGTACTTC. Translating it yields CASSLVGQSYEQYF. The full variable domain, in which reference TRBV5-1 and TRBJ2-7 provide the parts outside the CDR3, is KAGVTQTPRYLIKTRGQQVTLSCSPISGHRSVSWYQQTPGQGLQFLFEYFSETQRNKGNFPGRFSGRQFSNSRSEMNVSTLELGDSALYLCASSLVGQSYEQYFGPGTRLTVT.

The CDR3 loop reads CASSLDRGRDYGYTF. CDR3 in DNA: TGTGCCAGCAGCCTAGACAGGGGGCGCGACTATGGCTACACCTTC. The chain has TRBV6-6 and TRBJ1-2; 10 positions match TRBD1. Germline values: CDR1 MNHNY, CDR2 SVGAGI (reference sequence). CDR3 length equals 15 residues. V shed 6 bases and J 3 bases; nucleotides not matched to a gene: 7.

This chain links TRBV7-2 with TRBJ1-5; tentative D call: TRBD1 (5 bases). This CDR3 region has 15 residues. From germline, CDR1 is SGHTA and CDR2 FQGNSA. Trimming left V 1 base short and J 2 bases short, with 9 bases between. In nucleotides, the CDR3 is TGTGCCAGCAGCTTAGAAGGGGCCGGCAATCAGCCCCAGCATTTT. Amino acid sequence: CASSLEGAGNQPQHF.

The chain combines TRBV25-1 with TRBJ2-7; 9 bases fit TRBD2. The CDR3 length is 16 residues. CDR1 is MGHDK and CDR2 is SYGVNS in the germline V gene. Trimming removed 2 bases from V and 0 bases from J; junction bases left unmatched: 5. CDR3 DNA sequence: TGTGCCAGCAGTGAAGGGGCTAGCGGGGTCTCCTACGAGCAGTACTTC. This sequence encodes CASSEGASGVSYEQYF.